This T cell receptor beta chain was sequenced for a study of cytomegalovirus exposure and HLA in healthy donors. Overall study context: The study placed about four fifths of its approximately 380 genotyped donors in the Caucasian-associated ancestry cluster. Whole-study findings and limits: Indistinguishable V segments such as TRBV6-2 and TRBV6-3 were excluded.

The PCR employed 60 Vbeta primers together with 13 Jbeta primers. TCRdb keeps only in-frame clones here, not all; method: immunoSEQ multiplex PCR. The data contain some 180,000 clones, over 60% of them singletons. Concerning this clone itself: Its antigen remains unidentified.

In germline, CDR1 is SGHTA, CDR2 FQGNSA. The CDR3 totals 15 residues. The junction had 8 bases not matched to a gene; V was cut back by 5 bases and J by 4 bases. The gene calls are TRBV7-2 and TRBJ2-1; 7 bases map to TRBD1. The TCR was taken from a man between 18 and 29 years old in good health and CMV-seronegative. The source material was PBMCs. CDR3 in DNA: TGTGCCAGCAGCCGTTCCGGGACAGATTACAATGAGCAGTTCTTC. Translation: CASSRSGTDYNEQFF.